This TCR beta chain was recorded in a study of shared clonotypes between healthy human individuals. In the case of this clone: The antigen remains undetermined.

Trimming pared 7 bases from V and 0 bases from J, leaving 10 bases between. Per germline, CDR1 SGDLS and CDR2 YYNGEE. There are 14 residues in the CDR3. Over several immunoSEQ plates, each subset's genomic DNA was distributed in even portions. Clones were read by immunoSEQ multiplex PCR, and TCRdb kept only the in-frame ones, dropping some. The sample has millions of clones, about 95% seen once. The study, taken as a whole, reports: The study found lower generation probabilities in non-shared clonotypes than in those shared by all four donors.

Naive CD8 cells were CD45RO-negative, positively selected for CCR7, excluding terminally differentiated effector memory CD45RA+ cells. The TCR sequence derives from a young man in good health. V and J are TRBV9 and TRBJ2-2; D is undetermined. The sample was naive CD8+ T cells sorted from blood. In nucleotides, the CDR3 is TGTGCCAGCGAACTCAGCGCGAACACCGGGGAGCTGTTTTTT. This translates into CASELSANTGELFF.